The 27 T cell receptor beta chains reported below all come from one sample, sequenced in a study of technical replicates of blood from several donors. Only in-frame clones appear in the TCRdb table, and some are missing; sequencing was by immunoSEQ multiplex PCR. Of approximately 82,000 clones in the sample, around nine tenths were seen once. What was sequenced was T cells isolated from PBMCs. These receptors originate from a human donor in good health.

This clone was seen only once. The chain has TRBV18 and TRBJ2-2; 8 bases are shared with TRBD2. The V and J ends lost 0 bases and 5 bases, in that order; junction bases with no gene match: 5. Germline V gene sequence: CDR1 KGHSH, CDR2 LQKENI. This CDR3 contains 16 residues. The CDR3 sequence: CASSPPGLEGTGELFF. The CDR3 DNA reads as TGTGCCAGCTCACCACCGGGACTAGAGGGGACCGGGGAGCTGTTTTTT.

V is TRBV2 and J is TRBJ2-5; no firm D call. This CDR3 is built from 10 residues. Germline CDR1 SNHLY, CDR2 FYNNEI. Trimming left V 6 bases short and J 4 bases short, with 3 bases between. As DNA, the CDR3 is TGTGCCAGCAGCGGAGAGACCCAGTACTTC. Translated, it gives CASSGETQYF.

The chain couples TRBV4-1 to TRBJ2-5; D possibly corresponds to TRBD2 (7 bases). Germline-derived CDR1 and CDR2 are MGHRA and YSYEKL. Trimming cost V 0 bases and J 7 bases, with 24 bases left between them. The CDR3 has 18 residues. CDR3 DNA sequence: TGCGCCAGCAGCCAAGAACAAGTTTTAGGATTTGGGGGGGCGACCCAGTACTTC. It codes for CASSQEQVLGFGGATQYF.

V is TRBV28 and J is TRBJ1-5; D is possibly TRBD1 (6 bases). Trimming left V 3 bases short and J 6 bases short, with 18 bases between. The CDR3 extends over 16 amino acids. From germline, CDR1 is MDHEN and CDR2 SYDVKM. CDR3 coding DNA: TGTGCCAGCAGTTTTTCTGGGCAGGGGAGCGCTCAGCCCCAGCATTTT. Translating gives CASSFSGQGSAQPQHF.

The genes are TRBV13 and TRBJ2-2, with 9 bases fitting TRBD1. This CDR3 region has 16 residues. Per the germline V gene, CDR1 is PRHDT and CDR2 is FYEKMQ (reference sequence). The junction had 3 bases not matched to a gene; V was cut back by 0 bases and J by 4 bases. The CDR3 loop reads CASSLGDRGFTGELFF. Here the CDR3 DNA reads TGTGCCAGCAGCTTAGGGGACAGGGGATTCACCGGGGAGCTGTTTTTT.

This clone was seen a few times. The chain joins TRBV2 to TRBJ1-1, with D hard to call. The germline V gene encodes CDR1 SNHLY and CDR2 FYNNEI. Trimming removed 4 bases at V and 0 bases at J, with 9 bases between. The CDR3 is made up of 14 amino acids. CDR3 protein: CASSGTELNTEAFF. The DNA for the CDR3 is TGTGCCAGCAGTGGAACAGAATTGAACACTGAAGCTTTCTTT.

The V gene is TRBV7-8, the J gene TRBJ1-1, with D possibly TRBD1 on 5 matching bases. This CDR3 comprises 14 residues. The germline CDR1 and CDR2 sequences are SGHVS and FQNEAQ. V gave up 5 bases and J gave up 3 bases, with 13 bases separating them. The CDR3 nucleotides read TGTGCCAGCAGCGGAGCTGGGGACTACACTGAAGCTTTCTTT. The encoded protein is CASSGAGDYTEAFF. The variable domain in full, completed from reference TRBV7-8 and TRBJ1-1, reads GAGVSQSPRYKVAKRGQDVALRCDPISGHVSLFWYQQALGQGPEFLTYFQNEAQLDKSGLPSDRFFAERPEGSVSTLKIQRTQQEDSAVYLCASSGAGDYTEAFFGQGTRLTVV.

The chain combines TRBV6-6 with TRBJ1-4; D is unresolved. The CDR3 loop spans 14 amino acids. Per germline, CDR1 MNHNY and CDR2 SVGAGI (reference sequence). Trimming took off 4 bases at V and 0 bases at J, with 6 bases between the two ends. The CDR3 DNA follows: TGTGCCAGCAGTTCACTGGCAACTAATGAAAAACTGTTTTTT. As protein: CASSSLATNEKLFF.

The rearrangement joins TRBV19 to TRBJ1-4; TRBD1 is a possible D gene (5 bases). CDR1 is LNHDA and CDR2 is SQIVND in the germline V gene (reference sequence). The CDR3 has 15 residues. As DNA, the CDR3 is TGTGCTACCGCCCCAGCCGGGGCGGGGAATGAAAAACTGTTTTTT. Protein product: CATAPAGAGNEKLFF.

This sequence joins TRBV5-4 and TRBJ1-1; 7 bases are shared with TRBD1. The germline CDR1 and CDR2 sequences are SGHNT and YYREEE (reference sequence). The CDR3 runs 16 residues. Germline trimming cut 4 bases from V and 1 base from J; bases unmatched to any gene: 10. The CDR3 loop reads CASSGGATGRNTEAFF. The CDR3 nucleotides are TGTGCCAGCAGCGGGGGTGCGACAGGGAGGAACACTGAAGCTTTCTTT. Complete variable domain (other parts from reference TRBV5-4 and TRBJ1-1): ETGVTQSPTHLIKTRGQQVTLRCSSQSGHNTVSWYQQALGQGPQFIFQYYREEENGRGNFPPRFSGLQFPNYSSELNVNALELDDSALYLCASSGGATGRNTEAFFGQGTRLTVV.

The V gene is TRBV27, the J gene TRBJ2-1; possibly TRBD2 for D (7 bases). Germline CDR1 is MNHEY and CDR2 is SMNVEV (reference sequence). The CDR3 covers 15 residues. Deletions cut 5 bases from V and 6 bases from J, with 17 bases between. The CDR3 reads CASSAMGGLGNEQFF. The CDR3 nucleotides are TGTGCCAGCAGTGCGATGGGGGGGCTAGGCAATGAGCAGTTCTTC.

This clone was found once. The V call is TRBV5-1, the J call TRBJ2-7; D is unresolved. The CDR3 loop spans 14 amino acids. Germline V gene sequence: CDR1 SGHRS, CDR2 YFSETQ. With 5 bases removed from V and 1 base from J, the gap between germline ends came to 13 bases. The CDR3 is CASRETAISYEQYF. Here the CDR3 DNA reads TGCGCCAGCAGGGAAACAGCTATTTCCTACGAGCAGTACTTC.

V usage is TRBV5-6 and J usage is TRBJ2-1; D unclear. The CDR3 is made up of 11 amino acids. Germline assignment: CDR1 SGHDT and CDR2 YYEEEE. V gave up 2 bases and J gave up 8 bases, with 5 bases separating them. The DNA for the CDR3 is TGTGCCAGCAGCTTAAGCTATGAGCAGTTCTTC. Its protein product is CASSLSYEQFF.

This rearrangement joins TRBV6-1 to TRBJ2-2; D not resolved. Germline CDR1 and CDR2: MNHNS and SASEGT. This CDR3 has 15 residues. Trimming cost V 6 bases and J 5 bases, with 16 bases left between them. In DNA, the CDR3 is TGTGCCAGCAGGAAATGGGCAGACGAAACCGGGGAGCTGTTTTTT. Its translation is CASRKWADETGELFF.

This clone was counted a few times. The CDR3 nucleotides are TGTGCCAGCAGTCCAAGCCCCGGGAATCAGCCCCAGCATTTT. It codes for CASSPSPGNQPQHF. The J gene is TRBJ1-5, the V gene TRBV27, with D hard to call. The CDR3 spans 14 residues. Germline lookup yields CDR1 MNHEY and CDR2 SMNVEV (reference sequence). The V gene lost 5 bases and the J gene lost 4 bases, with 12 bases spanning the gap.

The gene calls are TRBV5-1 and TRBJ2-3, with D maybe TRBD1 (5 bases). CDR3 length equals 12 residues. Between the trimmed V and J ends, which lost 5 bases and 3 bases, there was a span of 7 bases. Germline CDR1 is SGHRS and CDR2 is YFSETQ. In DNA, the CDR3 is TGCGCCAGCAGGCCAGGGACAGATACGCAGTATTTT. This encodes CASRPGTDTQYF.

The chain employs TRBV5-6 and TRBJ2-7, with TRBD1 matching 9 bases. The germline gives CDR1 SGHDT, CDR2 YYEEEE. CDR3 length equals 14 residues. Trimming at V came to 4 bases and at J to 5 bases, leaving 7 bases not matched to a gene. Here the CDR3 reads CASSPPGQGNEQYF. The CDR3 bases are TGTGCCAGCAGCCCTCCGGGACAGGGTAACGAGCAGTACTTC.

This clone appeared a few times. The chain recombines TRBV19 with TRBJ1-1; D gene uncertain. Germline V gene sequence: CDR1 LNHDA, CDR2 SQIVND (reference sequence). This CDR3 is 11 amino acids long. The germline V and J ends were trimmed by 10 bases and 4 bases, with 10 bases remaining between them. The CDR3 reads CAILVGTEAFF. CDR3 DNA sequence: TGTGCCATACTAGTCGGCACTGAAGCTTTCTTT.

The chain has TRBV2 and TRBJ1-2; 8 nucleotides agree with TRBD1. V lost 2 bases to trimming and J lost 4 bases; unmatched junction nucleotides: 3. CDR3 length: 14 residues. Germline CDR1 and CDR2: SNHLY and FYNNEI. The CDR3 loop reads CASSESGGGYGYTF. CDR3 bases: TGTGCCAGCAGTGAATCAGGGGGCGGCTATGGCTACACCTTC.

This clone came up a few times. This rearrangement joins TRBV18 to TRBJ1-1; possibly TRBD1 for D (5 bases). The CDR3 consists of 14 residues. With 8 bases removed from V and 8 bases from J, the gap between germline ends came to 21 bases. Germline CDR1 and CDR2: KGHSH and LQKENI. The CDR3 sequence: CASTLREAGGEAFF. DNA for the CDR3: TGTGCCAGCACGTTACGAGAAGCCGGGGGGGAAGCTTTCTTT.

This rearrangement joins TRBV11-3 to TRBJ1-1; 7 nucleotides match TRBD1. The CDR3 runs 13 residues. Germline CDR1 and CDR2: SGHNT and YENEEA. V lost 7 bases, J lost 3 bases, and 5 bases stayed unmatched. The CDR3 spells CASTLDRDTEAFF. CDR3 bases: TGTGCCAGCACCCTTGACAGGGACACTGAAGCTTTCTTT.

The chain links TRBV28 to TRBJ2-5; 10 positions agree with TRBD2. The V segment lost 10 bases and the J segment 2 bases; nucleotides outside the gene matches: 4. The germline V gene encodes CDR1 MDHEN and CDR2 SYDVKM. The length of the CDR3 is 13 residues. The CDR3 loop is CATVTSGQETQYF. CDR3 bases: TGTGCCACCGTGACTAGCGGGCAAGAGACCCAGTACTTC.

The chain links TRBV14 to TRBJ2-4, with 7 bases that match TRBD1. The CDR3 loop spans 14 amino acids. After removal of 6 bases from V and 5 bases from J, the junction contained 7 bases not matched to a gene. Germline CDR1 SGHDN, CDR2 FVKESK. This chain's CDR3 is CASSPTGSQNIQYF. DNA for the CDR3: TGTGCCAGCAGTCCGACAGGGTCCCAAAACATTCAGTACTTC.

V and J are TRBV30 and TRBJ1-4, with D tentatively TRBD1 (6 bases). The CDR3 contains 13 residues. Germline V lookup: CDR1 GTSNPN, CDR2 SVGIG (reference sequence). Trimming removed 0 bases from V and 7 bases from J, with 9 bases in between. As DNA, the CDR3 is TGTGCCTGGAGTGTACAGGGTCCTGAAAAACTGTTTTTT. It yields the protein CAWSVQGPEKLFF.

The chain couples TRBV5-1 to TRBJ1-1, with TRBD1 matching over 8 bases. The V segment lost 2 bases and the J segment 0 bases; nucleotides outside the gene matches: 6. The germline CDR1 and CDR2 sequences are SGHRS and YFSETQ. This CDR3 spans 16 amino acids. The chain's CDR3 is CASSLGQGGMNTEAFF. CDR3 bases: TGCGCCAGCAGCTTAGGACAGGGCGGTATGAACACTGAAGCTTTCTTT.

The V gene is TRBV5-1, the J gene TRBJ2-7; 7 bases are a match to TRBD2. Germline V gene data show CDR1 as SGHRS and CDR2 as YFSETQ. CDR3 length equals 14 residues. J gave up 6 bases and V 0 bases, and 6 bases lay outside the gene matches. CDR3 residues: CASSLGSGNFEQYF. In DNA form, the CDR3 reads TGCGCCAGCAGCTTGGGGAGCGGGAATTTCGAGCAGTACTTC. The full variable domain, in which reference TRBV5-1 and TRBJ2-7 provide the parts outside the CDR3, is KAGVTQTPRYLIKTRGQQVTLSCSPISGHRSVSWYQQTPGQGLQFLFEYFSETQRNKGNFPGRFSGRQFSNSRSEMNVSTLELGDSALYLCASSLGSGNFEQYFGPGTRLTVT.

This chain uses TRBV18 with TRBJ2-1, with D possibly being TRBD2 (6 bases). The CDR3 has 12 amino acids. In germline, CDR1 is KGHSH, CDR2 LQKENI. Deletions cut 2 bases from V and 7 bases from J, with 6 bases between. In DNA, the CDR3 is TGTGCCAGCTCACCAGGGGGGAATGAGCAGTTCTTC. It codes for CASSPGGNEQFF. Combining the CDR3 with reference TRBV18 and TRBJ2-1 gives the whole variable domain NAGVMQNPRHLVRRRGQEARLRCSPMKGHSHVYWYRQLPEEGLKFMVYLQKENIIDESGMPKERFSAEFPKEGPSILRIQQVVRGDSAAYFCASSPGGNEQFFGPGTRLTVL.